This T cell receptor beta chain was recovered during a study of shared clonotypes between healthy human individuals. The length of the CDR3 is 17 residues. V lost 5 bases to trimming and J lost 5 bases, with 25 bases between them. Germline CDR1 and CDR2: SEHNR and FQNEAQ (reference sequence). Sequenced by immunoSEQ multiplex PCR; TCRdb stores in-frame clones only, minus some. The data contain about 690,000 clones, 80% to 95% of them singletons. This receptor was obtained from a man aged 18 to 30 in good health. Some clones in this sample may be carry-over from other donors' samples. The V call is TRBV7-9, the J call TRBJ2-7; D remains unclear. Sequenced material: memory CD8+ T cells from PBMCs. As to subset: CD45RO+ cells pooled with CCR7-negative TemRA cells. CDR3 protein: CASSLRVALEMIHEQYF. The CDR3 nucleotides read TGTGCCAGCAGCCTTAGGGTGGCTCTTGAGATGATCCACGAGCAGTACTTC.